In its sample, the clone carrying this T cell receptor beta chain was seen many times. These data are taken from a study of T cells after yellow fever vaccination. V was cut by 6 bases and J by 2 bases, with 12 bases left in between. The CDR3 covers 14 residues. MiXCR was run by TCRdb on the 5' RACE reads, yielding one entry per CDR3 protein. Of tens of thousands of distinct CDR3 sequences in the sample, 10% are singletons; the top ten hold 12%. The receptor's source is a man aged 18 to 29 who received the YFV17D yellow fever vaccine. Sequenced here: PBMCs, either bulk or a sorted T-cell subset (CD4+, CD8+, memory, or dextramer-sorted; not recorded which), sampled less than 18 days after the first yellow fever vaccination. The V call is TRBV12-3 or TRBV12-4, the J call TRBJ2-3, with TRBD2 as a possible D gene (6 bases). CDR3 bases: TGTGCCAGCAGGCCGGGACTCTACACAGATACGCAGTATTTT. Amino acid sequence: CASRPGLYTDTQYF.